This entry lists 25 T cell receptor beta chains sequenced from one sample in a study of tumor-infiltrating lymphocytes in primary liver carcinoma. Synthesis of TCR beta cDNA was carried out from 450 to 500 ng total RNA with a constant-region primer. Slightly modified ARM-PCR, run as three nested multiplex PCR rounds, produced the TCR beta libraries. The two initial PCR rounds, nine to eleven cycles each, used TRBV1-TRBV30 forward and C-beta reverse primers. TCRdb reprocessed the multiplex PCR reads with MiXCR, giving one entry per CDR3 protein. Among around 120,000 distinct CDR3 sequences listed, roughly 75% were seen once. Joint extraction of RNA and DNA used about 17-32 mg of bulk tissue that was unsorted. The sequenced material came from tumor-adjacent normal liver tissue. The receptors stem from a woman in her sixties or seventies with primary liver carcinoma and hepatitis B virus infection.

V and J are TRBV11-2 and TRBJ2-5, with TRBD2 matching over 12 bases. The germline CDR1 and CDR2 sequences are SGHAT and FQNNGV. With V trimmed by 9 bases and J by 9 bases, 20 bases remained unmatched. The CDR3 contains 17 residues. The CDR3 DNA sequence: TGTGCCAGTAGCACCTCGTTGACTAGCGGGAGTAGGGAGTCCCAGTACTTC. Translation: CASSTSLTSGSRESQYF.

There are many counts of this clonotype. The rearrangement joins TRBV13 to TRBJ2-3; 13 bases are a match to TRBD2. The CDR3 totals 18 residues. The V and J ends lost 1 base and 1 base, in that order; junction bases with no gene match: 5. Germline V gene data show CDR1 as PRHDT and CDR2 as FYEKMQ (reference sequence). CDR3 sequence reads: CASSLAGTSGIRTDTQYF. CDR3 DNA sequence: TGTGCCAGCAGCTTAGCGGGGACTAGCGGGATTCGCACAGATACGCAGTATTTT.

At least ten counts were recorded for this clonotype. V and J are TRBV6-5 and TRBJ1-5; D not resolved. With 0 bases removed from V and 6 bases from J, the gap between germline ends came to 9 bases. CDR1 and CDR2 (germline): MNHEY, SVGAGI. This CDR3 has 14 amino acids. The CDR3 is CASSYSIKAQPQHF. In DNA form, the CDR3 reads TGTGCCAGCAGTTACTCGATCAAGGCTCAGCCCCAGCATTTT.

Of note for this clonotype: A much larger clone sits a single nucleotide away, making a read error possible. This chain uses TRBV5-6 with TRBJ1-1; D remains unclear. The CDR3 is made up of 15 amino acids. Looked up from germline, CDR1 is SGHDT and CDR2 is YYEEEE. CDR3 nucleotides: TGTGCCAGCAGCCCCGCCGGGTTGGGGAACACTAAAGCTTTCTTT. Amino acid sequence: CASSPAGLGNTKAFF.

The genes are TRBV21-1 and TRBJ2-5. TRBV21-1 is recorded as a pseudogene. The length of the CDR3 is 11 residues. CDR3 protein: CASSKRGTQYF. The CDR3 bases are TGTGCCAGCAGCAAACGGGGGACCCAGTACTTC.

This clonotype has at least ten counts. The gene calls are TRBV5-6 and TRBJ2-3; D is possibly TRBD1 (5 bases). CDR1 SGHDT and CDR2 YYEEEE come from the germline V gene. The CDR3 covers 13 residues. V was trimmed by 4 bases and J by 4 bases, leaving 10 bases between them. CDR3 residues: CASSATGADTQYF. Here the CDR3 DNA reads TGTGCCAGCAGCGCCACAGGAGCAGATACGCAGTATTTT.

A word on this clonotype: A read error may explain this, as a much larger clone is one base away. It is likely a read error, because the conserved phenylalanine at the end of the CDR3 is missing. The chain carries TRBV30 and TRBJ2-4, with D tentatively TRBD2 (6 bases). The CDR3 covers 16 residues. Germline-derived CDR1 and CDR2 are GTSNPN and SVGIG (reference sequence). V lost 0 bases to trimming and J lost 5 bases, with 17 bases between them. The CDR3 sequence: CAWSVPSLWEENIQYL. The DNA of the CDR3 is TGTGCCTGGAGTGTACCTTCCTTGTGGGAGGAAAACATTCAGTACTTA.

This chain uses TRBV20-1 with TRBJ2-3, with 8 bases matching TRBD2. V lost 3 bases and J lost 3; bases outside the gene matches: 11. The CDR3 contains 16 residues. The germline V gene has CDR1 DFQATT and CDR2 SNEGSKA (reference sequence). The CDR3 sequence is CSASRMAGGNTDTQYF. CDR3 sequence (DNA): TGCAGTGCTAGTAGGATGGCGGGAGGAAATACAGATACGCAGTATTTT.

This clonotype was detected a few times. One base away lies a much larger clone, so this may be a sequencing read error. The chain is built from TRBV5-6 and TRBJ2-1; D is unresolved. The V and J ends lost 6 bases and 4 bases respectively, with 5 bases between them. This CDR3 region has 11 residues. Germline CDR1 SGHDT, CDR2 YYEEEE. The CDR3 here is CASNLYNEQFF. CDR3 coding DNA: TGTGCCAGCAACTTATACAATGAGCAGTTCTTC. The full variable domain, in which reference TRBV5-6 and TRBJ2-1 provide the parts outside the CDR3, is DAGVTQSPTHLIKTRGQQVTLRCSPKSGHDTVSWYQQALGQGPQFIFQYYEEEERQRGNFPDRFSGHQFPNYSSELNVNALLLGDSALYLCASNLYNEQFFGPGTRLTVL.

In this sample, this clonotype turned up a few times. The chain has TRBV20-1 and TRBJ2-5, with D tentatively TRBD1 or TRBD2 (5 bases each). This CDR3 comprises 12 residues. Germline V gives CDR1 DFQATT, CDR2 SNEGSKA (reference sequence). Deletions cut 3 bases from V and 5 bases from J, with 10 bases between. Here the CDR3 reads CSASAGTETQYF. The CDR3 coding sequence is TGCAGTGCTAGTGCCGGGACGGAGACCCAGTACTTC.

Concerning this clonotype: A junction end diverges from the germline sequence, so it may reflect a read error. This sequence joins TRBV29-1 and TRBJ2-1; D gene uncertain. The CDR3 runs 11 residues. Germline values: CDR1 SQVTM, CDR2 ANQGSEA. CDR3 amino acids: CSDETYTEQFF. DNA of the CDR3: TGCAGCGATGAGACCTACACTGAGCAGTTCTTC.

A remark on this clonotype: A read error may account for a junction end that differs from germline. The chain joins TRBV11-2 to TRBJ2-1; TRBD2 matches 7 bases. Germline CDR1 reads SGHAT; CDR2 reads FQNNGV. There are 14 residues in the CDR3. CDR3 nucleotides: TGTACCAGCGACTTAGGGGAGGGGCTCAATGAGCACTTCTTC. Protein: CTSDLGEGLNEHFF.

The chain is built from TRBV6-1 and TRBJ2-1; D possibly corresponds to TRBD2 (7 bases). Germline lookup yields CDR1 MNHNS and CDR2 SASEGT. The CDR3 spans 14 residues. Trimming removed 10 bases from V and 8 bases from J, with 21 bases in between. CDR3 bases: TGTGCCAACAGGGAGGGAGGGACGGACGATGAGCAGTTCTTC. Residues: CANREGGTDDEQFF.

With regard to this clonotype: The junction differs from germline at one of its ends, possibly a read error. The CDR3 DNA sequence: TGTGCCAGTAGCCCTCTCGGGAGCGGGTCCTACAGTGAGCTGTTCTTC. It is translated as CASSPLGSGSYSELFF. The chain carries TRBV11-2 and TRBJ2-1; D is perhaps TRBD2 (6 bases). Germline CDR1 is SGHAT and CDR2 is FQNNGV. The CDR3 loop spans 16 amino acids.

Note on this clonotype: This CDR3 fails to terminate in the conserved phenylalanine or tryptophan, so it likely reflects a read error. The chain couples TRBV4-2 to TRBJ2-4, with D maybe TRBD2 (6 bases). Germline-derived CDR1 and CDR2 are LGHNA and YNFKEQ. The CDR3 has 15 amino acids. This CDR3 reads CSSSQDDHPGDIQYS. The CDR3 DNA sequence: TGTTCCAGCAGCCAAGACGATCACCCGGGGGACATTCAGTACTCC.

There are many counts of this clonotype. The chain has TRBV5-1 and TRBJ2-3; 10 positions match TRBD2. V dropped 0 bases and J dropped 4; count of bases not matched to a gene: 2. Germline values: CDR1 SGHRS, CDR2 YFSETQ. The CDR3 runs 15 residues. The CDR3 loop reads CASSLASGSADTQYF. The CDR3 DNA sequence: TGCGCCAGCAGCTTGGCTAGCGGGAGCGCAGATACGCAGTATTTT.

The CDR3 reads CVSSLAGQAITDTQYF. DNA of the CDR3: TGTGTCAGTAGCTTAGCCGGACAGGCAATCACAGATACGCAGTATTTT. The rearrangement links TRBV11-2 to TRBJ2-3, with 7 bases fitting TRBD1. The CDR3 extends over 16 amino acids. Germline CDR1 reads SGHAT; CDR2 reads FQNNGV.

On this clonotype: A read error may explain this, as a much larger clone is one base away. The chain couples TRBV28 to TRBJ2-3; 7 nucleotides align to TRBD2. V lost 8 bases to trimming and J lost 5 bases; unmatched junction nucleotides: 13. The CDR3 is made up of 15 amino acids. Germline V gene sequence: CDR1 MDHEN, CDR2 SYDVKM. The chain's CDR3 is CASLGGSIGKDTQYF. The CDR3 bases are TGTGCCAGCTTGGGCGGGAGTATAGGCAAAGATACGCAGTATTTT.

This clonotype was recorded at least ten times. This chain joins TRBV6-1 and TRBJ2-3; TRBD2 is a possible D gene (5 bases). Germline V gene sequence: CDR1 MNHNS, CDR2 SASEGT. Deletions cut 0 bases from V and 4 bases from J, with 8 bases between. The length of the CDR3 is 14 residues. The CDR3 loop is CASSEAGVPDTQYF. The CDR3 nucleotides are TGTGCCAGCAGTGAAGCGGGAGTCCCAGATACGCAGTATTTT.

As for this clonotype: A much more abundant neighbour one base away suggests this may be a read error. This chain connects TRBV5-1 to TRBJ2-7; 11 bases match TRBD1. Looked up from germline, CDR1 is SGHRS and CDR2 is YFSETQ. The CDR3 runs to 13 residues. V shed 5 bases and J 6 bases; nucleotides not matched to a gene: 4. CDR3 sequence (DNA): TGCGCCAGCAGACTAGGGACAGGGGGCGAGCAGTACTTC. This codes for CASRLGTGGEQYF.

This rearrangement joins TRBV12-3 or TRBV12-4 to TRBJ1-1, with 7 bases lining up with TRBD1. V lost 11 bases, J lost 11 bases, and 14 bases stayed unmatched. This CDR3 is built from 12 residues. CDR3 protein: CAGNRQGLRAFF. The CDR3 nucleotides read TGTGCCGGCAACAGACAGGGATTGAGGGCTTTCTTT.

This clonotype was seen many times. J is TRBJ1-5 and V is TRBV5-4; a weak D match, TRBD1 (5 bases). The V and J ends lost 3 bases and 8 bases respectively, with 12 bases between them. Germline CDR1 is SGHNT and CDR2 is YYREEE (reference sequence). This CDR3 has 13 residues. In DNA, the CDR3 is TGTGCCAGCAGCTCCCGGGGGGATGAGCCCCAGCATTTT. As protein: CASSSRGDEPQHF.

The rearrangement uses TRBV29-1 and TRBJ2-1; D is possibly TRBD2 (6 bases). Trimming left V 1 base short and J 4 bases short, with 20 bases between. CDR1 and CDR2 from the germline V gene are SQVTM and ANQGSEA. The CDR3 is 17 amino acids. The CDR3 sequence: CSVEGIGGESSYNEQFF. CDR3 coding DNA: TGCAGCGTTGAAGGGATTGGCGGGGAGAGCTCATACAATGAGCAGTTCTTC.

In regard to this clonotype: The CDR3 ends on some other residue instead of the conserved phenylalanine or tryptophan, so this is likely a read error. This chain links TRBV12-3 or TRBV12-4 with TRBJ2-5; TRBD1 is a possible D gene (5 bases). The germline V and J ends were trimmed by 7 bases and 5 bases, with 20 bases remaining between them. The CDR3 loop spans 15 amino acids. The CDR3 protein is CASMDGMGRAETQYL. In DNA form, the CDR3 reads TGTGCCAGCATGGATGGGATGGGCAGGGCTGAGACCCAGTACCTC.

The chain combines TRBV6-6 with TRBJ2-1; perhaps TRBD2 as D (6 bases). CDR3 size: 16 residues. Germline V CDR1 and CDR2: MNHNY, SVGAGI (reference sequence). V was pared by 7 bases and J by 6 bases, with 22 bases between. CDR3 region: CASTPGGKAVVNEQFF. The CDR3 DNA reads TGTGCCAGCACCCCCGGCGGGAAGGCCGTAGTCAATGAGCAGTTCTTC.